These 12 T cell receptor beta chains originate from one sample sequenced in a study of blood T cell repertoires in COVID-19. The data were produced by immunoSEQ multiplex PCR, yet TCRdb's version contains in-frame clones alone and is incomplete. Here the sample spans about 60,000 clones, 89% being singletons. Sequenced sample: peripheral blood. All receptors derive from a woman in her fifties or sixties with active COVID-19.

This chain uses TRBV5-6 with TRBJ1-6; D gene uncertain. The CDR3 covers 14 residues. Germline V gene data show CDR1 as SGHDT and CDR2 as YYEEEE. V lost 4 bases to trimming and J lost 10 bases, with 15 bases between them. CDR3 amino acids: CASSAVRGSSPLHF. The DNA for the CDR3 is TGTGCCAGCAGCGCCGTAAGAGGTTCGTCACCCCTCCACTTT.

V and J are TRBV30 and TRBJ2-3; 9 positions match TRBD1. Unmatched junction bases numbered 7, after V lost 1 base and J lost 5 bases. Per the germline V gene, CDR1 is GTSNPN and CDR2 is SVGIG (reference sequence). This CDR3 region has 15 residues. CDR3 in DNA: TGTGCCTGGAGTGAGGGGGGACAGGGATTAGATACGCAGTATTTT. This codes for CAWSEGGQGLDTQYF.

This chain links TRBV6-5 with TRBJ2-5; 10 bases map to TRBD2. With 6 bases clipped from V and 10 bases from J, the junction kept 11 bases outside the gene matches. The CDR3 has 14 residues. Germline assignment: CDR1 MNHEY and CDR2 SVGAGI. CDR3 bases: TGTGCCAGCAGCCCAGGGACTAGCGAGGGGGTCCAGTACTTC. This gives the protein CASSPGTSEGVQYF.

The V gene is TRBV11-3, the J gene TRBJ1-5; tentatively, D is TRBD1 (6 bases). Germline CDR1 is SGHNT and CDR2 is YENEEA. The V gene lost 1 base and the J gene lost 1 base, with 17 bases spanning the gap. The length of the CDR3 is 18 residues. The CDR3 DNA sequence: TGTGCCAGCAGCTTAGTGCCTGGGGGCGGAGTAAGCAATCAGCCCCAGCATTTT. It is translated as CASSLVPGGGVSNQPQHF.

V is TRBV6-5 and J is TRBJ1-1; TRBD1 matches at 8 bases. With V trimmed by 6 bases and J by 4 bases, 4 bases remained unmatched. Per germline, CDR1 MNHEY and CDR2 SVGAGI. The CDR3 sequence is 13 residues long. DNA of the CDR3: TGTGCCAGCAGATGGGACAGGAGCACTGAAGCTTTCTTT. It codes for CASRWDRSTEAFF.

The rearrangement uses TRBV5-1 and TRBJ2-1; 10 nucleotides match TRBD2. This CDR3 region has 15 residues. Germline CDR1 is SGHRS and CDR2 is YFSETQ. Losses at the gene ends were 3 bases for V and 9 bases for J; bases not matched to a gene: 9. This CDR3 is CASSSRLAGKGEQFF. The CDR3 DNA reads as TGCGCCAGCAGCTCGCGACTAGCGGGTAAGGGTGAGCAGTTCTTC. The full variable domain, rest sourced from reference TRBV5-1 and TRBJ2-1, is KAGVTQTPRYLIKTRGQQVTLSCSPISGHRSVSWYQQTPGQGLQFLFEYFSETQRNKGNFPGRFSGRQFSNSRSEMNVSTLELGDSALYLCASSSRLAGKGEQFFGPGTRLTVL.

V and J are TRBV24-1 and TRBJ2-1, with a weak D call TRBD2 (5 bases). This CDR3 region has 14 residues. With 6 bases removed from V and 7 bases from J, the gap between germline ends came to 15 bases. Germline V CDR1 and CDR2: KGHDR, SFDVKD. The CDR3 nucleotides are TGTGCCACCAGTATGGCTAGCTCCTTAAATGAGCAGTTCTTC. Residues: CATSMASSLNEQFF.

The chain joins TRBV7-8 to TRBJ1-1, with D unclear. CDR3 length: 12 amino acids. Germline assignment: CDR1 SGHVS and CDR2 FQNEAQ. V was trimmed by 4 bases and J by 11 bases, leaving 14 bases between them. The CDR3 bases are TGTGCCAGCAGCTCTTCGGGTTTTGGGGCTTTCTTT. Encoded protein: CASSSSGFGAFF. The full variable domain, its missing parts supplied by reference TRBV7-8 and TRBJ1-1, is GAGVSQSPRYKVAKRGQDVALRCDPISGHVSLFWYQQALGQGPEFLTYFQNEAQLDKSGLPSDRFFAERPEGSVSTLKIQRTQQEDSAVYLCASSSSGFGAFFGQGTRLTVV.

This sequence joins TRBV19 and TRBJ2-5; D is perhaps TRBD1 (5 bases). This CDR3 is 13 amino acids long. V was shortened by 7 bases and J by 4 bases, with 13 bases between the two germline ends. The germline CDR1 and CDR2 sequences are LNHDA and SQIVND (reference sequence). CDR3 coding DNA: TGTGCCAGTAAGGGCACCCAGGGAGAGACCCAGTACTTC. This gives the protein CASKGTQGETQYF.

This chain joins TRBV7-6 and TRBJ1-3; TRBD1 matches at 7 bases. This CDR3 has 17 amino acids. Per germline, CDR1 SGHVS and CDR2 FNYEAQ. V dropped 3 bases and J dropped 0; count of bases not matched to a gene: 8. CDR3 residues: CASSLRDSSYSGNTIYF. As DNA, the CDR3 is TGTGCCAGCAGCTTGCGGGACAGCTCTTACTCTGGAAACACCATATATTTT.

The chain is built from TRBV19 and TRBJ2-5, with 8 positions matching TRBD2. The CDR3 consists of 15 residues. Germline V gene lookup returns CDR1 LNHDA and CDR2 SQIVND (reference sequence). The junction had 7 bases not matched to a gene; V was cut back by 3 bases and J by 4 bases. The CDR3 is CASSITSGGPETQYF. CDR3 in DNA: TGTGCCAGTAGTATCACCAGCGGGGGACCAGAGACCCAGTACTTC.

The CDR3 DNA sequence: TGTGCCAGCAGCGTTCGGACAGGCGAGAACACTGAAGCTTTCTTT. Protein: CASSVRTGENTEAFF. The chain employs TRBV9 and TRBJ1-1; 7 nucleotides align to TRBD1. J lost 1 base, V lost 2 bases, and 5 bases had no gene match. CDR3 length equals 15 residues. Germline V gene data show CDR1 as SGDLS and CDR2 as YYNGEE.